This T cell receptor beta chain was sequenced in a study of blood T cell repertoires in COVID-19. With 2 bases removed from V and 10 bases from J, the gap between germline ends came to 13 bases. Germline loops: CDR1 KGHDR, CDR2 SFDVKD. The CDR3 contains 13 residues. Clones were sequenced by immunoSEQ multiplex PCR, and TCRdb holds only the in-frame ones, with some missing. The table shows about 150,000 clones, with 60% to 85% occurring only once. The sequenced sample was peripheral blood. This sequence was found in a man older than 75 with acute or convalescent COVID-19. The rearrangement links TRBV24-1 to TRBJ1-1, with D tentatively TRBD1 (5 bases). CDR3 coding DNA: TGTGCCACCAGTGATTATCGATGGGGCCCAGCTTTCTTT. Protein product: CATSDYRWGPAFF.